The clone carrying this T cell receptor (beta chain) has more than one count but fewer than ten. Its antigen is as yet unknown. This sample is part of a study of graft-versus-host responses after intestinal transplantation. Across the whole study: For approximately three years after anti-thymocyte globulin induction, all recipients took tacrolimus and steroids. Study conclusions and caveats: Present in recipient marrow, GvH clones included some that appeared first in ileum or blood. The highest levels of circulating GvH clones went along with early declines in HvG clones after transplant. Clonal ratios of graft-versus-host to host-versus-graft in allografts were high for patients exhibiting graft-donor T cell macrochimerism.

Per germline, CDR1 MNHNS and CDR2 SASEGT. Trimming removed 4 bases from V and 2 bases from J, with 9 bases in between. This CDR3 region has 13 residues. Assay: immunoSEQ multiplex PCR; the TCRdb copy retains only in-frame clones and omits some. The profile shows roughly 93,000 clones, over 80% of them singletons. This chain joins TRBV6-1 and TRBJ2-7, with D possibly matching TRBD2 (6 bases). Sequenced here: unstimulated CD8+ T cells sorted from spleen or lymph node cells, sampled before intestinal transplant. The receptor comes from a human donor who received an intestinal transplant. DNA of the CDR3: TGTGCCAGCAGTGCCGGGGGAACCTACGAGCAGTACTTC. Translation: CASSAGGTYEQYF.